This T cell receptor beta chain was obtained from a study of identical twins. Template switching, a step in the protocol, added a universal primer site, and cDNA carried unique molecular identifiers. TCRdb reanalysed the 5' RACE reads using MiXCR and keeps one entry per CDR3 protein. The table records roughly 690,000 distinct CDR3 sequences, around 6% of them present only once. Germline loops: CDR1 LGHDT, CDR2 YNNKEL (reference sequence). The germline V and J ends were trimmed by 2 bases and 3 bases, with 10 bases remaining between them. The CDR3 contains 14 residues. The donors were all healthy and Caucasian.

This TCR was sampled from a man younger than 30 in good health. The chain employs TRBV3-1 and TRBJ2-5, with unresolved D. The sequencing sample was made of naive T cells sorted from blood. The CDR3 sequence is CASSQYLAEETQYF. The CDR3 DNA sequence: TGTGCCAGCAGCCAATATCTGGCAGAAGAGACCCAGTACTTC.